A single sample gave rise to the 26 T cell receptor beta chains below, sequenced in a study of T cells in Graves' hyperthyroidism and ophthalmopathy. The TCR beta CDR3 regions underwent amplification using RNA transcripts as the source. An initial round of RT-PCR targeting the TCR CDR3 relied on the HTBI primer set. TCRdb reanalysed the multiplex PCR reads using MiXCR and keeps one entry per CDR3 protein. The sample lists 450,000 to 600,000 distinct CDR3 sequences; 13% to 15% were seen once. The specimen sequenced was blood. The receptors shown here come from a middle-aged woman with Graves' hyperthyroidism.

This clonotype was counted many times. The chain joins TRBV5-6 to TRBJ2-1; TRBD1 might be the D (6 bases). This CDR3 is built from 18 residues. The V end was cut by 0 bases, the J end by 2 bases, with 18 bases between. Germline V lookup: CDR1 SGHDT, CDR2 YYEEEE. This CDR3 is CASSLGQDPKHPYNEQFF. The CDR3 DNA reads as TGTGCCAGCAGCTTGGGACAGGACCCAAAGCACCCCTACAATGAGCAGTTCTTC.

This clonotype was observed a handful of times. V and J are TRBV27 and TRBJ2-7; D is ambiguous. Per germline, CDR1 MNHEY and CDR2 SMNVEV (reference sequence). The CDR3 has 15 residues. The ends were cut back, 0 bases at V and 5 bases at J, with 14 bases in the middle. This CDR3 is CASSLSSPLFHEQYF. CDR3 sequence (DNA): TGTGCCAGCAGTTTATCGAGCCCGCTATTCCACGAGCAGTACTTC.

This clonotype has only a few counts. The chain recombines TRBV19 with TRBJ2-7; D is unresolved. Germline CDR1 LNHDA, CDR2 SQIVND (reference sequence). This CDR3 is built from 13 residues. V lost 3 bases and J 2 bases, leaving 8 bases between the germline ends. CDR3 loop: CASSMDGTYEQYF. CDR3 bases: TGTGCCAGTAGTATGGACGGTACCTACGAGCAGTACTTC.

This clonotype was counted at least ten times. V usage is TRBV7-2 and J usage is TRBJ2-7; 15 nucleotides match TRBD2. CDR3 length: 17 residues. The V and J ends lost 5 bases and 3 bases, in that order; junction bases with no gene match: 8. Germline V lookup: CDR1 SGHTA, CDR2 FQGNSA. This CDR3 is CASSPGTSGRPLYEQYF. As DNA, the CDR3 is TGTGCCAGCAGCCCGGGGACTAGCGGGAGGCCCCTCTACGAGCAGTACTTC.

The sample holds many counts of this clonotype. V is TRBV30 and J is TRBJ2-1; D perhaps matches TRBD2 (5 bases). There are 16 residues in the CDR3. V was trimmed by 1 base and J by 1 base, leaving 14 bases between them. Germline loops: CDR1 GTSNPN, CDR2 SVGIG (reference sequence). CDR3 sequence reads: CAWSALGEPSYNEQFF. The CDR3 bases are TGTGCCTGGAGTGCGCTCGGGGAGCCATCCTACAATGAGCAGTTCTTC.

This clonotype occurred many times. The gene calls are TRBV28 and TRBJ2-7, with D hard to call. CDR3 length equals 14 residues. CDR1 and CDR2 from the germline V gene are MDHEN and SYDVKM. Trimming took 3 bases from V and 0 from J, leaving 9 bases between them. The CDR3 nucleotides are TGTGCCAGCAGTTTTAGGGCCAGCTCCTACGAGCAGTACTTC. Its translation: CASSFRASSYEQYF.

In this sample, this clonotype turned up many times. The V and J genes are TRBV28 and TRBJ2-1; TRBD2 is a possible D gene (6 bases). Trimming took off 4 bases at V and 9 bases at J, with 10 bases between the two ends. The CDR3 spans 12 residues. Germline V gene lookup returns CDR1 MDHEN and CDR2 SYDVKM. This CDR3 reads CASSSGLVEQFF. The DNA of the CDR3 is TGTGCCAGCAGTTCGGGACTGGTTGAGCAGTTCTTC.

The V call is TRBV20-1, the J call TRBJ2-1; 10 nucleotides match TRBD2. The V and J ends lost 0 bases and 7 bases, in that order; junction bases with no gene match: 6. Germline CDR1 DFQATT, CDR2 SNEGSKA (reference sequence). The CDR3 totals 15 residues. The CDR3 reads CSARDPGLAFNEQFF. The DNA of the CDR3 is TGCAGTGCTAGAGATCCGGGACTAGCGTTTAATGAGCAGTTCTTC.

This clonotype was detected a few times. The rearrangement uses TRBV30 and TRBJ2-4; maybe TRBD2 (6 bases). Germline V lookup: CDR1 GTSNPN, CDR2 SVGIG (reference sequence). With 4 bases removed from V and 8 bases from J, the gap between germline ends came to 18 bases. CDR3 length equals 14 residues. The CDR3 nucleotides read TGTGCCTGGAAGGGAGGACTTTCGGGGGACATTCAGTACTTC. Translated: CAWKGGLSGDIQYF.

In its sample, this clonotype was seen many times. J is TRBJ2-7 and V is TRBV11-3, with D perhaps given as TRBD1 or TRBD2 (5 bases each). The CDR3 length is 15 residues. Trimming removed 4 bases from V and 3 bases from J, with 16 bases in between. CDR1 is SGHNT and CDR2 is YENEEA in the germline V gene. The CDR3 nucleotides are TGTGCCAGCAGCTCGAAGACAGCGGCATACTACGAGCAGTACTTC. Translating it yields CASSSKTAAYYEQYF.

The rearrangement uses TRBV6-2 or TRBV6-3 and TRBJ1-6, with a tentative D call TRBD1 (5 bases). The CDR3 totals 17 residues. Germline CDR1 is MNHEY and CDR2 is SVGEGT. Trimming cost V 2 bases and J 11 bases, with 22 bases left between them. The CDR3 spells CASSYRPIGGVGTPLHF. The CDR3 DNA is TGTGCCAGCAGTTACAGACCGATTGGGGGAGTAGGGACACCCCTCCACTTT.

The chain combines TRBV28 with TRBJ2-7; the match to TRBD1 covers 12 bases. This CDR3 has 16 residues. After removal of 6 bases from V and 5 bases from J, the junction contained 11 bases not matched to a gene. Germline V lookup: CDR1 MDHEN, CDR2 SYDVKM. For the CDR3, the DNA is TGTGCCAGCAGGGGGACAGGGGGCCGGGCTGGGAACGAGCAGTACTTC. Protein: CASRGTGGRAGNEQYF. The full variable domain, in which reference TRBV28 and TRBJ2-7 provide the parts outside the CDR3, is DVKVTQSSRYLVKRTGEKVFLECVQDMDHENMFWYRQDPGLGLRLIYFSYDVKMKEKGDIPEGYSVSREKKERFSLILESASTNQTSMYLCASRGTGGRAGNEQYFGPGTRLTVT.

This clonotype came up a few times. The chain employs TRBV24-1 and TRBJ2-5; D ambiguous. Between the trimmed V and J ends, which lost 4 bases and 1 base, there was a span of 9 bases. This CDR3 region has 14 residues. Germline V gene sequence: CDR1 KGHDR, CDR2 SFDVKD. CDR3 region: CATSESAAQETQYF. CDR3 coding DNA: TGTGCCACCAGTGAATCGGCAGCCCAAGAGACCCAGTACTTC.

This clonotype was detected ten times or more. The gene calls are TRBV7-2 and TRBJ2-1; D possibly corresponds to TRBD2 (6 bases). The CDR3 consists of 13 residues. Germline CDR1 is SGHTA and CDR2 is FQGNSA. The V end was cut by 1 base, the J end by 12 bases, with 13 bases between. This CDR3 is CASSLEASEGQFF. Written as DNA, the CDR3 is TGTGCCAGCAGCTTAGAGGCTAGCGAGGGGCAGTTCTTC.

Many counts were recorded for this clonotype. This sequence joins TRBV2 and TRBJ2-7; no clear D gene. Trimming removed 6 bases at V and 4 bases at J, with 16 bases between. Germline values: CDR1 SNHLY, CDR2 FYNNEI. The CDR3 is 14 amino acids. The CDR3 region has the DNA TGTGCCAGCAGCGATACCGACACACTATACGAGCAGTACTTC. Its protein is CASSDTDTLYEQYF.

This clonotype has at least ten counts. This chain uses TRBV11-3 with TRBJ2-1, with 7 bases lining up with TRBD2. The CDR3 consists of 15 residues. The trim removed 1 base at V and 8 bases at J, leaving 8 bases unmatched. Germline CDR1 reads SGHNT; CDR2 reads YENEEA. The CDR3 is CASSLGEAGVYEQFF. CDR3 nucleotides: TGTGCCAGCAGCTTAGGGGAGGCGGGAGTTTATGAGCAGTTCTTC.

This clonotype was recorded many times. The V call is TRBV3-1, the J call TRBJ2-1, with D maybe TRBD2 (7 bases). The CDR3 sequence is 16 residues long. Germline V gives CDR1 LGHDT, CDR2 YNNKEL (reference sequence). The V end lost 1 base, the J end lost 14 bases, and 24 bases lay between the germline ends. Here the CDR3 reads CASSQGGGGLGAQEFF. The CDR3, as DNA: TGTGCCAGCAGCCAAGGGGGCGGGGGCTTGGGGGCCCAGGAGTTCTTC.

This clonotype was seen more than once but under ten times. This rearrangement joins TRBV24-1 to TRBJ2-6, with D unclear. The V gene lost 12 bases and the J gene lost 0 bases, with 14 bases spanning the gap. This CDR3 comprises 15 residues. From germline, CDR1 is KGHDR and CDR2 SFDVKD. CDR3 bases: TGTGCCCCCTCTAAGCATGGCTCTGGGGCCAACGTCCTGACTTTC. Its protein is CAPSKHGSGANVLTF.

This clonotype occurred many times. The chain links TRBV7-2 to TRBJ2-3; no definite D call. The germline V gene encodes CDR1 SGHTA and CDR2 FQGNSA. The CDR3 has 15 residues. Between the trimmed V and J ends, which lost 5 bases and 0 bases, there was a span of 12 bases. CDR3 bases: TGTGCCAGCAGCCGCGACACCTCTAGCACAGATACGCAGTATTTT. It yields the protein CASSRDTSSTDTQYF.

This clonotype was seen a handful of times. The gene calls are TRBV27 and TRBJ2-1, with a tentative D call TRBD1 (6 bases). CDR1 is MNHEY, CDR2 SMNVEV, per germline (reference sequence). The CDR3 extends over 17 amino acids. Deletions cut 6 bases from V and 7 bases from J, with 25 bases between. CDR3 region: CASSHGQSPLGPNEQFF. CDR3 DNA: TGTGCCAGCAGCCACGGACAGTCTCCTTTGGGCCCTAATGAGCAGTTCTTC.

This chain uses TRBV29-1 with TRBJ2-5; D may be TRBD1 (6 bases). The germline gives CDR1 SQVTM, CDR2 ANQGSEA. The length of the CDR3 is 13 residues. Trimming removed 5 bases at V and 1 base at J, with 11 bases between. The CDR3 region has the DNA TGCAGCGTTTCGACAGGATTCCAAGAGACCCAGTACTTC. It is translated as CSVSTGFQETQYF.

This clonotype was seen at least ten times. The chain is built from TRBV4-1 and TRBJ2-7, with TRBD2 matching over 11 bases. This CDR3 has 16 residues. The J segment lost 1 base and the V segment lost 0 bases, leaving 2 bases of the junction unmatched. In germline, CDR1 is MGHRA, CDR2 YSYEKL. CDR3 residues: CASSQEGLAESYEQYF. The CDR3 nucleotides read TGCGCCAGCAGCCAAGAGGGACTAGCGGAGTCCTACGAGCAGTACTTC.

A few counts support this clonotype. This sequence joins TRBV6-4 and TRBJ1-6, with unresolved D. Germline V gene data show CDR1 as MRHNA and CDR2 as SNTAGT. The germline V and J ends were trimmed by 10 bases and 6 bases, with 16 bases remaining between them. This CDR3 is 14 amino acids long. CDR3 DNA: TGTGCCACCCCCCAGGAAAGCGGTAATTCACCCCTCCACTTT. Encoded protein: CATPQESGNSPLHF.

V usage is TRBV6-2 or TRBV6-3 and J usage is TRBJ2-1, with D possibly matching TRBD1 (6 bases). This CDR3 spans 12 amino acids. Deletions cut 7 bases from V and 8 bases from J, with 12 bases between. The germline V gene encodes CDR1 MNHEY and CDR2 SVGEGT. The CDR3 coding sequence is TGTGCCAGCACAGCACAGGGACATGAGCAGTTCTTC. Translation: CASTAQGHEQFF.

The sample holds many counts of this clonotype. The rearrangement links TRBV28 to TRBJ1-4; D is possibly TRBD1 (5 bases). V lost 8 bases to trimming and J lost 4 bases, with 14 bases between them. This CDR3 has 14 amino acids. Germline CDR1 is MDHEN and CDR2 is SYDVKM. The CDR3 spells CASRSTAFNEKLFF. CDR3 coding DNA: TGTGCCAGCCGCTCGACAGCATTTAATGAAAAACTGTTTTTT.

V and J are TRBV5-6 and TRBJ2-3, with D perhaps given as TRBD1 or TRBD2 (6 bases each). The length of the CDR3 is 14 residues. Trimming removed 2 bases at V and 4 bases at J, with 11 bases between. The germline V gene encodes CDR1 SGHDT and CDR2 YYEEEE. CDR3 in DNA: TGTGCCAGCAGCTTTCCCGGGGGCGCAGATACGCAGTATTTT. Encoded protein: CASSFPGGADTQYF.